The clone carrying this T cell receptor beta chain showed up just a few times. Its antigen is not known. This entry belongs to a study of beta chain features in type 1 diabetes. Study information: Patient and healthy donor groups were alike in age, gender and cell yields.

Of the isolated RNA, all was reverse transcribed, and so the sequenced material was expressed TCRB transcripts. Measured with immunoSEQ multiplex PCR; TCRdb has only the in-frame clones, and not every one. Among over 650,000 clones listed, over 12% were seen once. This CDR3 contains 14 residues. Germline V lookup: CDR1 SGHTA, CDR2 FQGNSA. V gave up 5 bases and J gave up 8 bases; unmatched junction bases: 8. Study-wide findings and caveats: TCRB CDR3s were moderately but significantly shorter in Type 1 diabetes patients in all four CD4+ subsets.

This chain joins TRBV7-2 and TRBJ1-2; TRBD1 aligns across 10 bases. This TCR was recovered from a man between 18 and 35 years old with type 1 diabetes. Source material: naive CD4+ T cells from blood. The CDR3 DNA reads as TGTGCCAGCAGCGGCGACAGGGGGCTGGCCGGCTACACCTTC. Translated, it gives CASSGDRGLAGYTF.